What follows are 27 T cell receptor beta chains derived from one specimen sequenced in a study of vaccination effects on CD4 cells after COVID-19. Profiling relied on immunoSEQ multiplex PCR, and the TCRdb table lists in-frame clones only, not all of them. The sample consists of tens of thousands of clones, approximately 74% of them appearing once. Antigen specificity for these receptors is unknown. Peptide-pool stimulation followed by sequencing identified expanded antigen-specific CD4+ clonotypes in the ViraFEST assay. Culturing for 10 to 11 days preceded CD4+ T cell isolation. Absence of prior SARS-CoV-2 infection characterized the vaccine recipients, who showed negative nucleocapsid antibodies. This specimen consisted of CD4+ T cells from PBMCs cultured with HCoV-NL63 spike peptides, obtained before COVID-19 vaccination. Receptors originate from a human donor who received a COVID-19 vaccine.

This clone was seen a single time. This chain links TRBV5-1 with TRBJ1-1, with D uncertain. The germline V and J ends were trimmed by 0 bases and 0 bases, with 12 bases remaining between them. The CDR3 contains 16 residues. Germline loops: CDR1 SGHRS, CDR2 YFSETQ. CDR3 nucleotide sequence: TGCGCCAGCAGCTTGGTTGCCGGCGGGATGAACACTGAAGCTTTCTTT. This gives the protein CASSLVAGGMNTEAFF.

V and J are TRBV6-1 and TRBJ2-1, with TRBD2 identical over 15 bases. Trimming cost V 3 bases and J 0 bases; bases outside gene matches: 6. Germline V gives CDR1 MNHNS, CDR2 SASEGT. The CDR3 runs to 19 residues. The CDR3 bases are TGTGCCAGCAGTGAGTTGGGGACTAGCGGGAGGAGCTCCTACAATGAGCAGTTCTTC. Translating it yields CASSELGTSGRSSYNEQFF.

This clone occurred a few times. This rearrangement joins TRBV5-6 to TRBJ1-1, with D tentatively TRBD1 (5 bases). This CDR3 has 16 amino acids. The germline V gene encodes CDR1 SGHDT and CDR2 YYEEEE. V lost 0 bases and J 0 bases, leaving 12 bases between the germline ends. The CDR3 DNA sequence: TGTGCCAGCAGCTTGGATCGAGGGACGGTGAACACTGAAGCTTTCTTT. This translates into CASSLDRGTVNTEAFF. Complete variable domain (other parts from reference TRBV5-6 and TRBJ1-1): DAGVTQSPTHLIKTRGQQVTLRCSPKSGHDTVSWYQQALGQGPQFIFQYYEEEERQRGNFPDRFSGHQFPNYSSELNVNALLLGDSALYLCASSLDRGTVNTEAFFGQGTRLTVV.

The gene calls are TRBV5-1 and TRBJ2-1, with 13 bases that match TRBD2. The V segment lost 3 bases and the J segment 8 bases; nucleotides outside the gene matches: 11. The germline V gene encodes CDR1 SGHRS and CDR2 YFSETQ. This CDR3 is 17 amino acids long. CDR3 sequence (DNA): TGCGCCAGCAGCTCCGGGAGGACTAGCGGGAGACTCGATGAGCAGTTCTTC. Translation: CASSSGRTSGRLDEQFF.

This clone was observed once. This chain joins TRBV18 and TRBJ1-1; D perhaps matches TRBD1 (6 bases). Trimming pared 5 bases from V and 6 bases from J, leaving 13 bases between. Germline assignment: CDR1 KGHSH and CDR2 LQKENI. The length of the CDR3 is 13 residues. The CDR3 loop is CASSRGVDSEAFF. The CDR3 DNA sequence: TGTGCCAGCTCAAGGGGGGTGGACTCTGAAGCTTTCTTT.

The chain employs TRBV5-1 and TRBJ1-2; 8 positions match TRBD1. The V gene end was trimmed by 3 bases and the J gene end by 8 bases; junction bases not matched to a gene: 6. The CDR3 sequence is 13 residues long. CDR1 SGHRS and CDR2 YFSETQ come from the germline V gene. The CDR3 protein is CASSYGQGGGYTF. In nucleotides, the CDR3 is TGCGCCAGCAGCTACGGACAGGGAGGCGGCTACACCTTC. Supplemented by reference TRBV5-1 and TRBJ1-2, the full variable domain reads KAGVTQTPRYLIKTRGQQVTLSCSPISGHRSVSWYQQTPGQGLQFLFEYFSETQRNKGNFPGRFSGRQFSNSRSEMNVSTLELGDSALYLCASSYGQGGGYTFGSGTRLTVV.

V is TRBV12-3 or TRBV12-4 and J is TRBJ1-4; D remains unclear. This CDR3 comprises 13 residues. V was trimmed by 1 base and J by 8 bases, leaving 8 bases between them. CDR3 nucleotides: TGTGCCAGCAGTTTAGGGTTTTCGGAAAAACTGTTTTTT. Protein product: CASSLGFSEKLFF.

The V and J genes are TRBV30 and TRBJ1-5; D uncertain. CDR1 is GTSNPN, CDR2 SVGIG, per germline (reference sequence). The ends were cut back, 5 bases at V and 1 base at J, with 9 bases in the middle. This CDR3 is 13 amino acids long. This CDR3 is CAWAGGSNQPQHF. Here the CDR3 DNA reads TGTGCCTGGGCGGGAGGGAGCAATCAGCCCCAGCATTTT.

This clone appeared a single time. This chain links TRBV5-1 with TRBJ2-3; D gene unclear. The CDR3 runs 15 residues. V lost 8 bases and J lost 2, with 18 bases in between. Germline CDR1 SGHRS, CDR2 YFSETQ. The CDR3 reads CASTPSGRATDTQYF. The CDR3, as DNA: TGCGCCAGTACCCCATCAGGAAGGGCCACAGATACGCAGTATTTT.

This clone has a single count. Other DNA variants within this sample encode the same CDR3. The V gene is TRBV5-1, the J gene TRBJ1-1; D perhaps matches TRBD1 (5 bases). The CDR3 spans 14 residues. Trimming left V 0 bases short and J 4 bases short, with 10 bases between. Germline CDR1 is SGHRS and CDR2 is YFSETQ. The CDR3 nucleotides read TGCGCCAGCAGCTTGGACCCCGGGGGCACTGAAGCTTTCTTT. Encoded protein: CASSLDPGGTEAFF.

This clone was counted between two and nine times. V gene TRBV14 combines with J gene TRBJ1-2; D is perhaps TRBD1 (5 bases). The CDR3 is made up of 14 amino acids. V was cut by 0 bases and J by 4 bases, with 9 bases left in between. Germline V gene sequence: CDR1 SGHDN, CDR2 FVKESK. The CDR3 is CASSQDIQAYGYTF. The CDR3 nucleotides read TGTGCCAGCAGCCAAGACATACAGGCCTATGGCTACACCTTC.

CDR3 sequence: CASSLTPQGSSVFF. The CDR3 nucleotides are TGTGCCAGCAGCTTAACACCTCAGGGTAGTAGCGTTTTCTTT. This chain uses TRBV7-9 with TRBJ1-1; possibly TRBD1 for D (5 bases). CDR3 length: 14 amino acids. The germline V and J ends were trimmed by 2 bases and 13 bases, with 20 bases remaining between them. Germline CDR1 reads SEHNR; CDR2 reads FQNEAQ (reference sequence).

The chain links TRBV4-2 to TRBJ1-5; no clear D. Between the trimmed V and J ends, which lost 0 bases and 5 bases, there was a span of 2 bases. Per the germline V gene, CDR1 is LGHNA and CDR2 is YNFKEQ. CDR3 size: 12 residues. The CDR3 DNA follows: TGTGCCAGCAGCCAAGAGGATCAGCCCCAGCATTTT. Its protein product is CASSQEDQPQHF.

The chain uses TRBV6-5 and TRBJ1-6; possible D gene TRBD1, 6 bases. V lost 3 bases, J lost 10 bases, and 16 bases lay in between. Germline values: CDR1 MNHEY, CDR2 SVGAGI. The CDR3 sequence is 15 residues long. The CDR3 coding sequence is TGTGCCAGCAGTTATTCCGGGACAACCGAATCACCCCTCCACTTT. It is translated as CASSYSGTTESPLHF.

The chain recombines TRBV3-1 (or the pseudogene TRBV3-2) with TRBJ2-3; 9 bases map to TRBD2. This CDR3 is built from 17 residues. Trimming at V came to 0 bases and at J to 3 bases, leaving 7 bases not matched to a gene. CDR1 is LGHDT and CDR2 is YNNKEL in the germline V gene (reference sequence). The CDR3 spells CASSQDRRGGLTDTQYF. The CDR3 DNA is TGTGCCAGCAGCCAAGATAGGCGGGGGGGCTTGACAGATACGCAGTATTTT.

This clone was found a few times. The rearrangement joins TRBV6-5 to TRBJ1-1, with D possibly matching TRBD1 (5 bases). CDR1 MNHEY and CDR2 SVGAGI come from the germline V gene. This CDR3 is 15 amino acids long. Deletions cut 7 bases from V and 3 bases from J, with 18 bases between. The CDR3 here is CASTRWGDGDTEAFF. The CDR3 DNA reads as TGTGCCAGCACCCGATGGGGGGACGGAGACACTGAAGCTTTCTTT.

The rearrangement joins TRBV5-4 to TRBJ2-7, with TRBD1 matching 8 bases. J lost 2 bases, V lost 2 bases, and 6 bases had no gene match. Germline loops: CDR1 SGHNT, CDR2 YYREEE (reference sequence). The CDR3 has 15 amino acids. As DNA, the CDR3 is TGTGCCAGCAGCTTCGCGACAGGGGAAACCTACGAGCAGTACTTC. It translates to CASSFATGETYEQYF. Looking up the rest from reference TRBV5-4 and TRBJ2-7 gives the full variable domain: ETGVTQSPTHLIKTRGQQVTLRCSSQSGHNTVSWYQQALGQGPQFIFQYYREEENGRGNFPPRFSGLQFPNYSSELNVNALELDDSALYLCASSFATGETYEQYFGPGTRLTVT.

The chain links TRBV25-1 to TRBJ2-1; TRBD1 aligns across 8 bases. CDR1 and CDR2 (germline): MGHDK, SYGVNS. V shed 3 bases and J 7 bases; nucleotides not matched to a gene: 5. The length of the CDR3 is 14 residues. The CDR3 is CASSDRTGWNEQFF. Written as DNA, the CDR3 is TGTGCCAGCAGTGACCGGACAGGGTGGAATGAGCAGTTCTTC.

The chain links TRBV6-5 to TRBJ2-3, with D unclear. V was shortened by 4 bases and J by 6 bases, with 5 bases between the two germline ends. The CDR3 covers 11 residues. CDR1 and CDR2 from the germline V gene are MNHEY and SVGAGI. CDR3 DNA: TGTGCCAGCAGTTTAAGCGATACGCAGTATTTT. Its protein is CASSLSDTQYF.

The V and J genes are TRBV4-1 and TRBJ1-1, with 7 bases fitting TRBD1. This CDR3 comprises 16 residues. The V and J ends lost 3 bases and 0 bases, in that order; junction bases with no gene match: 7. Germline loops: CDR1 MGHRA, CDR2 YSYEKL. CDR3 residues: CASSHPRGQMNTEAFF. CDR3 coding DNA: TGCGCCAGCAGCCATCCCCGGGGACAGATGAACACTGAAGCTTTCTTT.

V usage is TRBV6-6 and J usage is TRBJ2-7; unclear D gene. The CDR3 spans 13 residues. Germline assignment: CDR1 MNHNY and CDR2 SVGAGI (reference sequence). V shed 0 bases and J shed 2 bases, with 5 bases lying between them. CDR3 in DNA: TGTGCCAGCAGTTACTCGAGCACCTACGAGCAGTACTTC. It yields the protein CASSYSSTYEQYF.

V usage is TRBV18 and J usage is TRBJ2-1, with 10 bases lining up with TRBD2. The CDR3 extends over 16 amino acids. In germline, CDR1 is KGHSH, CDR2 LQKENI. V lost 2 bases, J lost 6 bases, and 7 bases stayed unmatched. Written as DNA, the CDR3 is TGTGCCAGCTCACCATCAAAAAGCGGGGGGGCCAATGAGCAGTTCTTC. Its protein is CASSPSKSGGANEQFF.

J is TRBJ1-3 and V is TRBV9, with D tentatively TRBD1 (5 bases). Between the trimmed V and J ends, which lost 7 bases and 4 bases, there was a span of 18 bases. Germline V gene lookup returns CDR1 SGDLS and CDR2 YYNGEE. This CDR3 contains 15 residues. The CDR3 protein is CASEDGAGSGNTIYF. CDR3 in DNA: TGTGCCAGCGAAGATGGGGCTGGTTCGGGAAACACCATATATTTT.

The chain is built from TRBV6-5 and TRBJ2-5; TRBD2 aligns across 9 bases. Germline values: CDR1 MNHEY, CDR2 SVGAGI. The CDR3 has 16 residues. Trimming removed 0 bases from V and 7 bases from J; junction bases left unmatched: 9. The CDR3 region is CASSYSSSGAGGTQYF. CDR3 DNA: TGTGCCAGCAGTTACTCGTCTAGCGGGGCAGGCGGGACCCAGTACTTC.

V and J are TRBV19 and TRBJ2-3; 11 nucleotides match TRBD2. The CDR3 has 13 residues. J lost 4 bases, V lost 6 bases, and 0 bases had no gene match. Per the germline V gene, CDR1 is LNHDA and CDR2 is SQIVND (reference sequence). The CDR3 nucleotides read TGTGCCAGTAGACTAGCGGGAGCAGATACGCAGTATTTT. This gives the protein CASRLAGADTQYF.

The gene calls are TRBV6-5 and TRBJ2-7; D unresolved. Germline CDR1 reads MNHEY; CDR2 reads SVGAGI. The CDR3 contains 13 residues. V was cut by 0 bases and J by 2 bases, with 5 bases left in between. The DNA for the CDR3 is TGTGCCAGCAGTTACTCCTTCGCCTACGAGCAGTACTTC. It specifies CASSYSFAYEQYF.

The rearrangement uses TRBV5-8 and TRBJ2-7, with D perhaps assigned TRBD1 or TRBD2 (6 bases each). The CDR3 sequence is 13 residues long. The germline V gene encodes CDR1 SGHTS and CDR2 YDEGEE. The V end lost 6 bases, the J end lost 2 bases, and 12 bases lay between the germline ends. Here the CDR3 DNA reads TGTGCCAGCACCGACAGGACTACCTACGAGCAGTACTTC. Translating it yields CASTDRTTYEQYF.